This T cell receptor beta chain was profiled in a study of OX40 agonist ivuxolimab in advanced cancers. The V end lost 2 bases, the J end lost 4 bases, and 15 bases lay between the germline ends. The germline gives CDR1 MNHNY, CDR2 SVGAGI (reference sequence). This CDR3 spans 16 amino acids. Clones were sequenced by immunoSEQ multiplex PCR, and TCRdb holds only the in-frame ones, with some missing. Of 60,000 to 75,000 clones in the sample, almost 95% were seen once. This sequence joins TRBV6-6 and TRBJ1-3; the D gene is possibly TRBD1 (6 bases). The sequencing here drew on CD4+ or CD8+ T cells sorted from blood, taken in a trial of the OX40 agonist ivuxolimab. This receptor was taken from an adult with an advanced solid tumor such as melanoma, head and neck, liver or kidney cancer. CDR3 amino acids: CASSYPKGGVGNTIYF. The DNA of the CDR3 is TGTGCCAGCAGTTACCCGAAGGGGGGAGTAGGAAACACCATATATTTT.